The clone carrying this TCR beta chain showed up just a few times. This entry is derived from a study of identical twins. A universal primer site was added by template switching, and unique molecular identifiers were carried by the cDNA. TCRdb re-called the 5' RACE reads through MiXCR, storing one row per CDR3 protein. Altogether 300,000 to 400,000 distinct CDR3 sequences are present, approximately 13% being singletons, with the ten largest covering 7.2%. The CDR3 contains 16 residues. Trimming left V 0 bases short and J 0 bases short, with 12 bases between. Germline V gene data show CDR1 as MGHRA and CDR2 as YSYEKL. The same data also went into a second study, on yellow fever vaccine responses in identical twins.

The rearrangement links TRBV4-1 to TRBJ2-7; D ambiguous. This clonotype was obtained from a woman between 18 and 29 years old in good health. The source material was CD8+ T cells sorted from blood. The CDR3 DNA is TGCGCCAGCAGCCAAGATCTTGGGTCCGCCTCCTACGAGCAGTACTTC. The encoded protein is CASSQDLGSASYEQYF.